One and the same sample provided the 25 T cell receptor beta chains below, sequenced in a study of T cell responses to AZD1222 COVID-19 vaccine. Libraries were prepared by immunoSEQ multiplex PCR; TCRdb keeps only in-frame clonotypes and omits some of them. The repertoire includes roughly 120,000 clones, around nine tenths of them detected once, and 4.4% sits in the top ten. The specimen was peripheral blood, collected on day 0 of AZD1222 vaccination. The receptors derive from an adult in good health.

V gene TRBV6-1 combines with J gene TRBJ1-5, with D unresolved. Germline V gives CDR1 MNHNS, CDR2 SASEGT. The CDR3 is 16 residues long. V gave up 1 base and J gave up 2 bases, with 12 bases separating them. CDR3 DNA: TGTGCCAGCAGTGAAGATAGGTCGTTAGGCAATCAGCCCCAGCATTTT. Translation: CASSEDRSLGNQPQHF.

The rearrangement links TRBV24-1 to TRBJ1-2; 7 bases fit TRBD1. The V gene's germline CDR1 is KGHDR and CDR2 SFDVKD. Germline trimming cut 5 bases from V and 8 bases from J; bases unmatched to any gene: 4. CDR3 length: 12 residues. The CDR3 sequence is CATSVDRVGYTF. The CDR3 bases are TGTGCCACCAGTGTTGACAGGGTCGGCTACACCTTC.

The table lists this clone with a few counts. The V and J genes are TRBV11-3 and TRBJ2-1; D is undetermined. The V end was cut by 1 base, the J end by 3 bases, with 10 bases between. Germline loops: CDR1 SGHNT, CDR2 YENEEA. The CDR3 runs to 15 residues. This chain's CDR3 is CASSLGAGDYNEQFF. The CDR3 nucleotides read TGTGCCAGCAGCTTAGGCGCTGGAGACTACAATGAGCAGTTCTTC. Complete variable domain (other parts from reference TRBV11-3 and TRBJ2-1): EAGVVQSPRYKIIEKKQPVAFWCNPISGHNTLYWYLQNLGQGPELLIRYENEEAVDDSQLPKDRFSAERLKGVDSTLKIQPAELGDSAVYLCASSLGAGDYNEQFFGPGTRLTVL.

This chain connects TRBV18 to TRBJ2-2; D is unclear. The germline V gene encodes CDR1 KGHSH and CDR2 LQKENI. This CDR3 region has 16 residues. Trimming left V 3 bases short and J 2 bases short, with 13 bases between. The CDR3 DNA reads TGTGCCAGCTCACCGTTGGCGGAGACAAACACCGGGGAGCTGTTTTTT. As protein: CASSPLAETNTGELFF.

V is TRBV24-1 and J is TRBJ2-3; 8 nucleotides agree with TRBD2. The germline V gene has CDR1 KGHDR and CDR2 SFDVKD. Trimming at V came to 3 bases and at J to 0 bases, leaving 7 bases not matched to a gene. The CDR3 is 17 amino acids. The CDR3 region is CATSDAGSSGSTDTQYF. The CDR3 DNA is TGTGCCACCAGTGATGCTGGATCTAGCGGGAGCACAGATACGCAGTATTTT.

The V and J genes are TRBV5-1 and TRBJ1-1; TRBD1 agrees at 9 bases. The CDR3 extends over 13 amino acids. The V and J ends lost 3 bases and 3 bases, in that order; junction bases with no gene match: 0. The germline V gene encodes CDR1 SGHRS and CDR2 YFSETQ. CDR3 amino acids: CASSWDRDTEAFF. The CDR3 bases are TGCGCCAGCAGCTGGGACAGGGACACTGAAGCTTTCTTT.

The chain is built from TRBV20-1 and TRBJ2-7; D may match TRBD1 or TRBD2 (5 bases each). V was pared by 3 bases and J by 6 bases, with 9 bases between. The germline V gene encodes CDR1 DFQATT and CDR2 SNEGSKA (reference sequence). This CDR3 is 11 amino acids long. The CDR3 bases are TGCAGTGCTAGGAGGGACGTCGAGCAGTACTTC. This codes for CSARRDVEQYF.

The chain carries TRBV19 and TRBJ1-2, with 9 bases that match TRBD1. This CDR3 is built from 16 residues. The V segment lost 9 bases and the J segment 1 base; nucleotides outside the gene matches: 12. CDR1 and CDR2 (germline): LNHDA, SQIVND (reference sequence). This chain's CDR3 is CASRDLGTGYNYGYTF. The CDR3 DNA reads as TGTGCCAGCCGAGACCTGGGGACAGGGTATAACTATGGCTACACCTTC.

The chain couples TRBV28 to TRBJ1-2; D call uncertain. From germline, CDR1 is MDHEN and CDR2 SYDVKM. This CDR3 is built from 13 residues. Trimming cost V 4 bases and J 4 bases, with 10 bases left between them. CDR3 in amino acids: CASSSAGLYGYTF. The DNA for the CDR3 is TGTGCCAGCAGTTCGGCAGGCCTCTATGGCTACACCTTC.

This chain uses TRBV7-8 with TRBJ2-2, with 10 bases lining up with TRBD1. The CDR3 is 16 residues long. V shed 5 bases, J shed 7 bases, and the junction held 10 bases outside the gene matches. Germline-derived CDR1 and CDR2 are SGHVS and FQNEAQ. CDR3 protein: CASSTRDRGLIGELFF. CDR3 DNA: TGTGCCAGCAGCACACGTGACAGGGGGCTCATCGGGGAGCTGTTTTTT.

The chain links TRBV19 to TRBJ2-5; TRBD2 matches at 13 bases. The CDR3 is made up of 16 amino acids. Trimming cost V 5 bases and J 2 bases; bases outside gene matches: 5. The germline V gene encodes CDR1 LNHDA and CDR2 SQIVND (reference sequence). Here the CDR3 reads CASSRLAGGHQETQYF. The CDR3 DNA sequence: TGTGCCAGTAGTCGACTAGCGGGAGGCCATCAAGAGACCCAGTACTTC.

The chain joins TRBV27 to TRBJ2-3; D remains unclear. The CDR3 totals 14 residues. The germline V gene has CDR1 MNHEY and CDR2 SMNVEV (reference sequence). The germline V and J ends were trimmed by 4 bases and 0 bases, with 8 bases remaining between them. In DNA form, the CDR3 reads TGTGCCAGCAGTTCTCCAGCTAGCACAGATACGCAGTATTTT. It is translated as CASSSPASTDTQYF.

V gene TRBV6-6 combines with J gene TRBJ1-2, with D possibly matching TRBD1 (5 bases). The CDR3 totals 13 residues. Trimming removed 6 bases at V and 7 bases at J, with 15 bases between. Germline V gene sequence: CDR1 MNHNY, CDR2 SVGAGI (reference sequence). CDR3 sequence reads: CASRGTGGFGYTF. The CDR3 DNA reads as TGTGCCAGCAGGGGGACTGGGGGGTTTGGCTACACCTTC.

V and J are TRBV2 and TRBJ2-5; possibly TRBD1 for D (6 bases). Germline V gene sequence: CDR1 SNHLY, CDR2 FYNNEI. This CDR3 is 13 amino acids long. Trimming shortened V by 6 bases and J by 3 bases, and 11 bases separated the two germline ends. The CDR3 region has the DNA TGTGCCAGCAGCGCCGAGGGGGAAGAGACCCAGTACTTC. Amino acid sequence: CASSAEGEETQYF.

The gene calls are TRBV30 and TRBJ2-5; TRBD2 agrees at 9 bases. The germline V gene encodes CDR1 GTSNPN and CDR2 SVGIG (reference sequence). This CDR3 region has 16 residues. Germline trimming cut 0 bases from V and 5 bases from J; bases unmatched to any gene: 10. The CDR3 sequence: CAWSVNAGGPRETQYF. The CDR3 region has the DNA TGTGCCTGGAGTGTAAACGCGGGAGGGCCCAGGGAGACCCAGTACTTC. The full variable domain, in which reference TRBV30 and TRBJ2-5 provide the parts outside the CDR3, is SQTIHQWPATLVQPVGSPLSLECTVEGTSNPNLYWYRQAAGRGLQLLFYSVGIGQISSEVPQNLSASRPQDRQFILSSKKLLLSDSGFYLCAWSVNAGGPRETQYFGPGTRLLVL.

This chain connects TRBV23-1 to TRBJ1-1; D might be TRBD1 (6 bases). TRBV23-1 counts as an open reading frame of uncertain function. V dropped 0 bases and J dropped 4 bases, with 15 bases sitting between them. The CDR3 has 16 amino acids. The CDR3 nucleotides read TGCGCCAGCAGTCAATCGAGGGGGGAGGGCGGCACTGAAGCTTTCTTT. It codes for CASSQSRGEGGTEAFF.

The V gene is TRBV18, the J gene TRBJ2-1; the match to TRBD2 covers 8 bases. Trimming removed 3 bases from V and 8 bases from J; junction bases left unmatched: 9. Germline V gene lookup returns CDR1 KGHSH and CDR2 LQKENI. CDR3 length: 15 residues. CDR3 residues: CASSPAGGSRDEQFF. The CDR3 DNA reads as TGTGCCAGCTCACCGGCGGGGGGTTCCCGCGATGAGCAGTTCTTC.

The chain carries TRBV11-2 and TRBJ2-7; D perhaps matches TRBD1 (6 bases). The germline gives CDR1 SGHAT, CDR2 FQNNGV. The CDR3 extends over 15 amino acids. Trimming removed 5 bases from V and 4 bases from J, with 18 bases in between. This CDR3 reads CASSVEPGHLYEQYF. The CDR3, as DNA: TGTGCCAGCAGCGTCGAGCCGGGACACCTATACGAGCAGTACTTC.

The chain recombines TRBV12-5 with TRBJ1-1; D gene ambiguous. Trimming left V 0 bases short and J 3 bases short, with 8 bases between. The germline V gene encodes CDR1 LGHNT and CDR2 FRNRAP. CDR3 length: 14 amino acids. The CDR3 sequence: CASGLVGRDTEAFF. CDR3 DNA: TGTGCTAGTGGTTTGGTAGGGAGGGACACTGAAGCTTTCTTT.

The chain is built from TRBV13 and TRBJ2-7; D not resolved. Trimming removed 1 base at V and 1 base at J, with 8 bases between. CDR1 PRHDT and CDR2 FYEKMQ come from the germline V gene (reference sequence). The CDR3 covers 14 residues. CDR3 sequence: CASSLAAESYEQYF. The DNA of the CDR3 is TGTGCCAGCAGCTTAGCGGCAGAATCCTACGAGCAGTACTTC.

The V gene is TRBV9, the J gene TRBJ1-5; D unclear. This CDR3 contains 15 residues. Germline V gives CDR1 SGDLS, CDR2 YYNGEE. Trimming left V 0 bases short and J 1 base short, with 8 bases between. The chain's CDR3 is CASSVAPGSNQPQHF. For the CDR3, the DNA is TGTGCCAGCAGCGTAGCTCCGGGGAGCAATCAGCCCCAGCATTTT.

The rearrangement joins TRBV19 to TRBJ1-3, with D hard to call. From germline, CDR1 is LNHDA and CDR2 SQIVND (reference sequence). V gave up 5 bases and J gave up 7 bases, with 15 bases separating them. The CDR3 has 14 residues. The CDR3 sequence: CASSDTAPRNTIYF. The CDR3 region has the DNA TGTGCCAGTAGTGACACGGCCCCTCGGAACACCATATATTTT.

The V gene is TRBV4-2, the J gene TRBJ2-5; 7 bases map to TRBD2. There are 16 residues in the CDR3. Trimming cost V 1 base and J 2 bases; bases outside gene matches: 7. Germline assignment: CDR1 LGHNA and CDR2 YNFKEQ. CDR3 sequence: CASSQVDGGGQETQYF. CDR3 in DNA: TGTGCCAGCAGCCAAGTGGATGGGGGGGGGCAAGAGACCCAGTACTTC.

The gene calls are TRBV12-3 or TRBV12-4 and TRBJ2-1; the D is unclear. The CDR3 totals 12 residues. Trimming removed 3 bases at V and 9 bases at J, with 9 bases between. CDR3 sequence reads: CASSFGRGEQFF. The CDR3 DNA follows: TGTGCCAGCAGTTTCGGTAGAGGTGAGCAGTTCTTC.

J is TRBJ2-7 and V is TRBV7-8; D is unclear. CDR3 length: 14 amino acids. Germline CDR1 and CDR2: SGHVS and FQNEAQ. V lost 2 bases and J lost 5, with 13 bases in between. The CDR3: CASSLMRSGDEQYF. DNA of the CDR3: TGTGCCAGCAGCTTAATGAGGTCTGGCGACGAGCAGTACTTC.